This T cell receptor gamma chain was observed in a study of gamma delta lymphoproliferative disorders and STAT genes. The receptor sequences were amplified from genomic DNA of peripheral blood mononuclear cells. Germline V gene lookup returns CDR1 GITISATS and CDR2 ISYDGTV (reference sequence). The length of the CDR3 is 9 residues. TCRdb redid clone calling on the multiplex PCR reads using CATT. Here the sample spans approximately 2,500 gamma-chain clones, 7.5% to 9.5% being singletons. The J gene has no call, while the V gene is TRGV9. The specimen was blood. The receptor's source is a human donor in good health. CDR3 loop: CALWEAKIF. CDR3 in DNA: TGTGCCTTGTGGGAGGCAAAAATATTT.